This TCR beta chain is from a study of Graves' ophthalmopathy and Graves' hyperthyroidism. Study-level information: Stable hyperthyroidism was defined by absence of ophthalmopathy within 18 months of follow-up.

Germline CDR1 is SQVTM and CDR2 is ANQGSEA. This CDR3 is built from 13 residues. This clonotype was observed once. For repertoire sequencing, the TCR beta CDR3 regions were amplified from RNA transcripts. Scientists carried out first-round RT-PCR using HTBI primers and then a second-round multiplex PCR. Via MiXCR, TCRdb re-called the multiplex PCR reads, giving one row per CDR3 protein. Of around 1,000,000 distinct CDR3 sequences in the sample, 35% to 45% are singletons; the top ten hold 11%. Hyperthyroidism patients, aged 18 to 65, were newly diagnosed, under 2 months' duration. Researchers turned away patients with other autoimmune diseases, uncontrolled infections, pregnancy or lactation. Diagnoses were established from clinical symptoms, serum thyroxine, TRAb, thyroid ultrasound and orbital computed tomography.

The specimen was peripheral blood or thyroid tissue (not recorded which). The V gene is TRBV29-1, the J gene TRBJ2-7, with a tentative D call TRBD2 (5 bases). This receptor was obtained from an adult man with Graves' hyperthyroidism. This chain's CDR3 is CRADPRLSYEQYF. CDR3 coding DNA: TGCAGAGCGGACCCCAGGTTGTCTTACGAGCAGTACTTC.